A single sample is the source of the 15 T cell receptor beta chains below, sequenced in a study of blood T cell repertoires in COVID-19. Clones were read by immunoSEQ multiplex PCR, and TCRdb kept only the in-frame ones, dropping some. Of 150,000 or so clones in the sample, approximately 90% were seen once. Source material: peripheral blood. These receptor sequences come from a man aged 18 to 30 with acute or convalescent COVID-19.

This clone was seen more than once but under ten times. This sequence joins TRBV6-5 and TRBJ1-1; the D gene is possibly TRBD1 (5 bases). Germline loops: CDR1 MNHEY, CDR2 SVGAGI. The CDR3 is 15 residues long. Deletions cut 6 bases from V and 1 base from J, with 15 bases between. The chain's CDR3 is CASSLGTQGNTEAFF. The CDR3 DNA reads TGTGCCAGCAGCCTTGGAACCCAGGGGAACACTGAAGCTTTCTTT.

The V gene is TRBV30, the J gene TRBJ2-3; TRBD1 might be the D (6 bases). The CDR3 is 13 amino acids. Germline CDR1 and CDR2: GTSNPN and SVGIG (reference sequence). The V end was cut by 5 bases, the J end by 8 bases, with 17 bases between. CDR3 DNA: TGTGCCTGGGGGACACCCATAGAGGGTACGCAGTATTTT. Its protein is CAWGTPIEGTQYF. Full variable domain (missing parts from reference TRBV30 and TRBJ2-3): SQTIHQWPATLVQPVGSPLSLECTVEGTSNPNLYWYRQAAGRGLQLLFYSVGIGQISSEVPQNLSASRPQDRQFILSSKKLLLSDSGFYLCAWGTPIEGTQYFGPGTRLTVL.

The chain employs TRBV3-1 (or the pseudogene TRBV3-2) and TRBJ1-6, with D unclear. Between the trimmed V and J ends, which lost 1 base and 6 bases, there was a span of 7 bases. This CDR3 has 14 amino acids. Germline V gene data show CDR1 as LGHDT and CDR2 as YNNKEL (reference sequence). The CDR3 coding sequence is TGTGCCAGCAGCCAAGTGGCGGCTAATTCACCCCTCCACTTT. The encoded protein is CASSQVAANSPLHF.

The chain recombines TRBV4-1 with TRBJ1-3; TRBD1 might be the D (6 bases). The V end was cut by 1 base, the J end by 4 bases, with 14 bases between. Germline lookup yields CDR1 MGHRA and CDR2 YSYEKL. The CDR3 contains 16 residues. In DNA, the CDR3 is TGCGCCAGCAGCCAAGTGCTGGGGGCTACGGGAAACACCATATATTTT. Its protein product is CASSQVLGATGNTIYF.

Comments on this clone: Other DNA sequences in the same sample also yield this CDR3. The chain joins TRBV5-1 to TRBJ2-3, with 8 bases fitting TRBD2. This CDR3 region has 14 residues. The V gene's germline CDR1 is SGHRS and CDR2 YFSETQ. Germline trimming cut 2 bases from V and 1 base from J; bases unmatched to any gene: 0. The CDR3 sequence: CASSLAGGTDTQYF. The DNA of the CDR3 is TGCGCCAGCAGCTTAGCGGGGGGCACAGATACGCAGTATTTT.

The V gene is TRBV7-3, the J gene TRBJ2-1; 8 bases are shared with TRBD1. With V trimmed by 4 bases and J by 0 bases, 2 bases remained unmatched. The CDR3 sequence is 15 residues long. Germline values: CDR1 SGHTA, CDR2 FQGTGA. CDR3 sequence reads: CASSSQGGSYNEQFF. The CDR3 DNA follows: TGTGCCAGCAGCTCACAGGGGGGCTCCTACAATGAGCAGTTCTTC.

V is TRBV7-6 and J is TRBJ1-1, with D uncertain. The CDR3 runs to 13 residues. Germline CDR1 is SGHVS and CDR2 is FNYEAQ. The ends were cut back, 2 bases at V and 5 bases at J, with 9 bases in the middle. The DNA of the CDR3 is TGTGCCAGCAGCTTATCAGGTGGTACTGAAGCTTTCTTT. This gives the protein CASSLSGGTEAFF.

Here the CDR3 reads CASSLGQGSNIQYF. In DNA form, the CDR3 reads TGTGCCAGCAGCCTGGGACAGGGTTCAAACATTCAGTACTTC. This chain links TRBV7-2 with TRBJ2-4; 9 bases are shared with TRBD1. Germline CDR1 is SGHTA and CDR2 is FQGNSA. Trimming at V came to 5 bases and at J to 6 bases, leaving 5 bases not matched to a gene. CDR3 size: 14 residues. The whole variable domain, remainder taken from reference TRBV7-2 and TRBJ2-4, is GAGVSQSPSNKVTEKGKDVELRCDPISGHTALYWYRQSLGQGLEFLIYFQGNSAPDKSGLPSDRFSAERTGGSVSTLTIQRTQQEDSAVYLCASSLGQGSNIQYFGAGTRLSVL.

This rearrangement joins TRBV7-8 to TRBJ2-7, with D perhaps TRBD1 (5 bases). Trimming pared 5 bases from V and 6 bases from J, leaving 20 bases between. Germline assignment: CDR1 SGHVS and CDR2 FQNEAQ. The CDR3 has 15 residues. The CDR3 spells CASSAPEQAFVEQYF. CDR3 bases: TGTGCCAGCAGCGCGCCGGAACAGGCCTTTGTCGAGCAGTACTTC.

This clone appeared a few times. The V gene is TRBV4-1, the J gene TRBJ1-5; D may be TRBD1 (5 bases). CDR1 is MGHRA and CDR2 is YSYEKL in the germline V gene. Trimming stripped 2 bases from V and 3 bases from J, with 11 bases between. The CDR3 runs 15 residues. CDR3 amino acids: CASSQLTEANQPQHF. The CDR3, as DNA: TGCGCCAGCAGCCAATTGACAGAGGCCAATCAGCCCCAGCATTTT.

Here the CDR3 reads CASSYSRSANTEAFF. The CDR3 coding sequence is TGTGCCAGCAGTTACTCGAGGTCAGCAAACACTGAAGCTTTCTTT. V usage is TRBV6-5 and J usage is TRBJ1-1, with D unclear. CDR1 and CDR2 (germline): MNHEY, SVGAGI. The CDR3 spans 15 residues. Trimming left V 0 bases short and J 2 bases short, with 10 bases between.

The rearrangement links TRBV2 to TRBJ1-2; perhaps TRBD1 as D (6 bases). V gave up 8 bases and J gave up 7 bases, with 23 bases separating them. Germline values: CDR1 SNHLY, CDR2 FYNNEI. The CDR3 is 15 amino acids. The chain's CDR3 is CASGELGGVVGGYTF. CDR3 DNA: TGTGCCAGCGGCGAACTAGGGGGGGTAGTTGGTGGCTACACCTTC.

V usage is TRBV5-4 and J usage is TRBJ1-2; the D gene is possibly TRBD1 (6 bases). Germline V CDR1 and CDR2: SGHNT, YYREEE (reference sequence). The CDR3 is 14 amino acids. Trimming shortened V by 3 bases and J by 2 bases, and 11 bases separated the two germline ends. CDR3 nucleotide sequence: TGTGCCAGCAGCTCGGGGGGACAAAACTATGGCTACACCTTC. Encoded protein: CASSSGGQNYGYTF.

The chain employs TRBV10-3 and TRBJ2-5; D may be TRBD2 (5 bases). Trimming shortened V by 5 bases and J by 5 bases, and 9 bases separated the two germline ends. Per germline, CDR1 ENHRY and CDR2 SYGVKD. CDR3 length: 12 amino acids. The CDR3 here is CAISPLGETQYF. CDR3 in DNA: TGTGCCATCAGTCCACTAGGGGAGACCCAGTACTTC.

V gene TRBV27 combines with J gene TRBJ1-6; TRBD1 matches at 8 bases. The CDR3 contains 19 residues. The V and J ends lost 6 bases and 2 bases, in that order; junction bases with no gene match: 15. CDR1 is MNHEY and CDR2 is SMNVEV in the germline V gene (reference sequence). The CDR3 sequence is CASSPMLTGEFTYNSPLHF. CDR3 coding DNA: TGTGCCAGCAGCCCTATGTTGACAGGGGAATTCACCTATAATTCACCCCTCCACTTT.